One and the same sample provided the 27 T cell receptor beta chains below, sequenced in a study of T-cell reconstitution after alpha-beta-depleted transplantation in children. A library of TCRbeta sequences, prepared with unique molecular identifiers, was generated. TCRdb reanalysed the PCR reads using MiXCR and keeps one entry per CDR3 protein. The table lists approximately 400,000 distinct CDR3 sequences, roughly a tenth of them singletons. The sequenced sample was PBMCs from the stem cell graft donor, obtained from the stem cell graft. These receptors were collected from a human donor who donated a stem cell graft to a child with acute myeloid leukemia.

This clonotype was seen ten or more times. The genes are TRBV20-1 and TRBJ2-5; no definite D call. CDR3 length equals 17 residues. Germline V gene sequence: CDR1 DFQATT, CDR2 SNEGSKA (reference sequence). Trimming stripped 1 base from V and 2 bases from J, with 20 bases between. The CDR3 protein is CSARALGAARPQETQYF. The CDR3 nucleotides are TGCAGTGCTAGAGCTCTTGGCGCGGCCAGGCCTCAAGAGACCCAGTACTTC.

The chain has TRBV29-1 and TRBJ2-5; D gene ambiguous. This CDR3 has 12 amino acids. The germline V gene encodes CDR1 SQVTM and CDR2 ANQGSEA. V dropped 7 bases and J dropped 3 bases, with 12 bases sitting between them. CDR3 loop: CSANERKETQYF. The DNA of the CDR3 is TGCAGCGCCAATGAAAGGAAAGAGACCCAGTACTTC.

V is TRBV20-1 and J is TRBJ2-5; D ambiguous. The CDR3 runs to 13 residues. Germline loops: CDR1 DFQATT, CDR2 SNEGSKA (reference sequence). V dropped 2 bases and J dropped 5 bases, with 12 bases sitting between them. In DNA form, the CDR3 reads TGCAGTGCTAGATCGGTGATTAAGGAGACCCAGTACTTC. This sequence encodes CSARSVIKETQYF.

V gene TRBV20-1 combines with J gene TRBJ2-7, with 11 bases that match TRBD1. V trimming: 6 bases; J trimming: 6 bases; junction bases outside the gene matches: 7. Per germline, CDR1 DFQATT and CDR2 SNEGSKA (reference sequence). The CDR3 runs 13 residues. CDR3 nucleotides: TGCAGTGCGAGTGGACAGGGGGCCGGCGAGCAGTACTTC. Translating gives CSASGQGAGEQYF.

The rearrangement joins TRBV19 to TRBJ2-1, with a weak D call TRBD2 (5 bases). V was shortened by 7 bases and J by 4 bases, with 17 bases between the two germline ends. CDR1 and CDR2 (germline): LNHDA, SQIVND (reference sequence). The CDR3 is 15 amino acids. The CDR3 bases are TGTGCCAGTACAACGAGGGCAGACGGATACAATGAGCAGTTCTTC. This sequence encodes CASTTRADGYNEQFF.

CDR3 amino acids: CASSLRPRSYNEQFF. DNA for the CDR3: TGTGCCAGCAGCTTAAGGCCCCGCTCCTACAATGAGCAGTTCTTC. V and J are TRBV7-2 and TRBJ2-1, with D hard to call. The CDR3 extends over 15 amino acids. CDR1 SGHTA and CDR2 FQGNSA come from the germline V gene. Between the trimmed V and J ends, which lost 2 bases and 0 bases, there was a span of 8 bases.

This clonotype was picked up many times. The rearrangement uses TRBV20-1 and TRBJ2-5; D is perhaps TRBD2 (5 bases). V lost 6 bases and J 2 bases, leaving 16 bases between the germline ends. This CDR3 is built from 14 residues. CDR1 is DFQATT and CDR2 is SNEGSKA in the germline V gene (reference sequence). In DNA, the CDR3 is TGCAGTGCCAGGAGGACTCGGGTGCAAGAGACCCAGTACTTC. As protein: CSARRTRVQETQYF.

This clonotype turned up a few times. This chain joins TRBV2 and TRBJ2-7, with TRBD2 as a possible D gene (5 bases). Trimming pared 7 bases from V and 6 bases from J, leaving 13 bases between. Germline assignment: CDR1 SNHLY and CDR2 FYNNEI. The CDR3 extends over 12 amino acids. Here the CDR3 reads CASIRGDVEQYF. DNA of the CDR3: TGTGCCAGCATACGGGGTGACGTCGAGCAGTACTTC.

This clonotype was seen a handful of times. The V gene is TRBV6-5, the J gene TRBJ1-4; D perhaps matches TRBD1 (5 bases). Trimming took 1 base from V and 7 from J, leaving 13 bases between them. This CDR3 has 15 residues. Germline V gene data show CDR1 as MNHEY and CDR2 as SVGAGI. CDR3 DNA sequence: TGTGCCAGCAGTTACTTCTGGGGCGTCGGTGAAAAACTGTTTTTT. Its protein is CASSYFWGVGEKLFF.

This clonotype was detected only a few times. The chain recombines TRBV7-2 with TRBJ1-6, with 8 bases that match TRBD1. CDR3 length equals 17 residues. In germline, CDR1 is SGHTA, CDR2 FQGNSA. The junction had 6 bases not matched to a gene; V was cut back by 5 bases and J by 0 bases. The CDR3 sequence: CASSPGQGNSYNSPLHF. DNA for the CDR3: TGTGCCAGCAGCCCAGGACAGGGCAACTCCTATAATTCACCCCTCCACTTT.

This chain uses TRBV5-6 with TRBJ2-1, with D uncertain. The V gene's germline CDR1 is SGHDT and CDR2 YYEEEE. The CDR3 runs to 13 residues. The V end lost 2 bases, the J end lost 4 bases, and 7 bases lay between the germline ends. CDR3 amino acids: CASSFTGYNEQFF. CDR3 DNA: TGTGCCAGCAGCTTTACGGGTTACAATGAGCAGTTCTTC.

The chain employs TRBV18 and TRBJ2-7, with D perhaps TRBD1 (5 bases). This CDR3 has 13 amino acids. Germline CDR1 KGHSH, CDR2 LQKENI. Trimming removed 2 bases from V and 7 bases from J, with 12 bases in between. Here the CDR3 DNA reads TGTGCCAGCTCACCAGACAGTATCGGGGAGCAGTACGTC. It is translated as CASSPDSIGEQYV.

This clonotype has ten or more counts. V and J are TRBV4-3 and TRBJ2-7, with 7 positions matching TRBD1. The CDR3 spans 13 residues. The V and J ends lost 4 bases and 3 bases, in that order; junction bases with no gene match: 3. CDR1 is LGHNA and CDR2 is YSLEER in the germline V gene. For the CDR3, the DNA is TGCGCCAGCAGCCCTGGGACAGACTACGAGCAGTACTTC. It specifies CASSPGTDYEQYF.

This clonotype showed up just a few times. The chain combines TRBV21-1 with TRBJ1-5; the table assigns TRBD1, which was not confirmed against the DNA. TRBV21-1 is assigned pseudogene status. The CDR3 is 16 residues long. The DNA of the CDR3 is TGTGCCAGCAGCTCACGACAGGGGGCGAGCAATCAGCCCCAGCATTTT. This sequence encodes CASSSRQGASNQPQHF.

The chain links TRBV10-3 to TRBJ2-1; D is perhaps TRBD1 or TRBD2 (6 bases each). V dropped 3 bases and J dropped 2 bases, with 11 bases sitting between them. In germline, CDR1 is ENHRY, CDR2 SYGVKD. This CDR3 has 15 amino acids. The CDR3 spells CAISDMGGTYNEQFF. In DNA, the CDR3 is TGTGCCATCAGTGACATGGGGGGCACCTACAATGAGCAGTTCTTC.

The chain's CDR3 is CASSPNLRDRGQHEQFF. The CDR3 DNA reads TGTGCCAGCAGCCCGAACCTCCGGGACAGGGGGCAGCATGAGCAGTTCTTC. V usage is TRBV5-5 and J usage is TRBJ2-1; the match to TRBD1 covers 12 bases. V was clipped by 4 bases and J by 8 bases; unmatched bases: 13. The CDR3 extends over 17 amino acids. Germline V gives CDR1 SGHKS, CDR2 YYEKEE (reference sequence).

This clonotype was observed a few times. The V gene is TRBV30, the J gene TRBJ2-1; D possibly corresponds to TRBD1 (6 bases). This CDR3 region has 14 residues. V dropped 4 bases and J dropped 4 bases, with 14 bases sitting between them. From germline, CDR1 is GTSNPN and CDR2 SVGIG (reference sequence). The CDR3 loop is CAWKRTALYNEQFF. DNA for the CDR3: TGTGCCTGGAAGCGGACAGCCCTGTACAATGAGCAGTTCTTC.

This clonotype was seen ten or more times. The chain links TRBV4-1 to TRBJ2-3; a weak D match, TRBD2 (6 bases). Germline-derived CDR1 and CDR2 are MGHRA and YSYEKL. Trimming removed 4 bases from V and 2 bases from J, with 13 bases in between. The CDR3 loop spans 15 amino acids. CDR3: CASSPEEGPTDTQYF. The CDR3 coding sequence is TGCGCCAGCAGCCCCGAGGAGGGTCCCACAGATACGCAGTATTTT.

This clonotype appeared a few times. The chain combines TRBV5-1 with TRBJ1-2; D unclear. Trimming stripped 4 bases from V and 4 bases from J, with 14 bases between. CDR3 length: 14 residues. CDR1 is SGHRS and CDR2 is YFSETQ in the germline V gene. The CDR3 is CASSNYLGGYGYTF. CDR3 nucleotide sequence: TGCGCCAGCAGCAACTACCTTGGAGGCTATGGCTACACCTTC.

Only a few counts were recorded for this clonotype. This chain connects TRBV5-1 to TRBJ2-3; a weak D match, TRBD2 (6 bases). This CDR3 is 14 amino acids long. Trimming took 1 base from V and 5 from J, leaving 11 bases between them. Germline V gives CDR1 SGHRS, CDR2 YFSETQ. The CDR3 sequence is CASSLLLAGDTQYF. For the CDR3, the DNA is TGCGCCAGCAGCTTGTTACTAGCAGGAGATACGCAGTATTTT.

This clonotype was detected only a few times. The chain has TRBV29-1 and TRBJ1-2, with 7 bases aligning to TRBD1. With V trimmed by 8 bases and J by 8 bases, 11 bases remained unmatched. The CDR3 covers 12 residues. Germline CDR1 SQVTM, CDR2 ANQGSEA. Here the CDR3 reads CSTRTGSSGYTF. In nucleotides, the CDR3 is TGCAGCACCAGGACAGGTTCGAGCGGCTACACCTTC.

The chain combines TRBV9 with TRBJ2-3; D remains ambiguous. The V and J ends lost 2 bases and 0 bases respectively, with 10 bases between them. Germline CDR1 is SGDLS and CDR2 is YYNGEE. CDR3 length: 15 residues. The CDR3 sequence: CASSVNGLSTDTQYF. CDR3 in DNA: TGTGCCAGCAGCGTTAACGGGCTCAGCACAGATACGCAGTATTTT.

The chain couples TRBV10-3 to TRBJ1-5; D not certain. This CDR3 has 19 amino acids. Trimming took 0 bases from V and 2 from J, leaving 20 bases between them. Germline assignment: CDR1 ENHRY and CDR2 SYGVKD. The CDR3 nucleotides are TGTGCCATCAGTGAGTCGATTATCCAGAATTGGTACGGCAATCAGCCCCAGCATTTT. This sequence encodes CAISESIIQNWYGNQPQHF.

The CDR3 bases are TGTGCCAGCAGCTTTTCTCACCTAGGGACAAGACAATCACCCCTCCACTTT. Translation: CASSFSHLGTRQSPLHF. The chain carries TRBV7-8 and TRBJ1-6; a weak D match, TRBD1 (6 bases). The V end was cut by 3 bases, the J end by 10 bases, with 22 bases between. The CDR3 spans 17 residues. Germline V lookup: CDR1 SGHVS, CDR2 FQNEAQ.

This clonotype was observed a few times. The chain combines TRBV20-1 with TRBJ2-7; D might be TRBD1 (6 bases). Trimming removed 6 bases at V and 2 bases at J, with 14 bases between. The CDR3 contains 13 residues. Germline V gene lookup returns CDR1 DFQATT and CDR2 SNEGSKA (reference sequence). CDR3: CSATDSPTYEQYF. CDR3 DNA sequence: TGCAGTGCGACGGACAGTCCCACCTACGAGCAGTACTTC.

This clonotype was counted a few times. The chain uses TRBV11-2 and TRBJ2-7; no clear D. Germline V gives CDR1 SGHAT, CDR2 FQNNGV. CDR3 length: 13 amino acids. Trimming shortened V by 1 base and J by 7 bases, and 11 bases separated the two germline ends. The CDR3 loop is CASSLGPIGEQYF. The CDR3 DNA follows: TGTGCCAGCAGCTTAGGGCCGATCGGGGAGCAGTACTTC. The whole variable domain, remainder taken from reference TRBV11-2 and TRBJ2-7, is EAGVAQSPRYKIIEKRQSVAFWCNPISGHATLYWYQQILGQGPKLLIQFQNNGVVDDSQLPKDRFSAERLKGVDSTLKIQPAKLEDSAVYLCASSLGPIGEQYFGPGTRLTVT.

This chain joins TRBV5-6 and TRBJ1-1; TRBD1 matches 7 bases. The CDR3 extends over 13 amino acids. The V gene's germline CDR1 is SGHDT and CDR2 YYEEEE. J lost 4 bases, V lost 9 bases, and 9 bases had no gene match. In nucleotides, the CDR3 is TGTGCCACCCAGGGGGATTCAGGCACTGAAGCTTTCTTT. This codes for CATQGDSGTEAFF.